A selection of T cell receptor beta chains follows, all from one sample in a study of CD8 T cells in Susac syndrome. MiXCR was run by TCRdb on the immunoSEQ multiplex PCR reads, yielding one entry per CDR3 protein. The sample carries about 300,000 distinct CDR3 sequences, almost 85% recorded once. Sequencing was carried out using CD8+ T cells from PBMCs. All receptors derive from a human donor with multiple sclerosis. Both conserved end residues are part of each CDR3. D genes are given only for firm matches. Clone size is stated in some rows and not others, as once, few, many or a class when expanded.

CASSGGITYEQYF	TGTGCCAGCAGTGGCGGGATTACCTACGAGCAGTACTTC	once	.	13	TRBV25-1	TRBJ2-7
CAWSRGTGELFF	TGTGCCTGGAGCCGTGGCACCGGGGAGCTGTTTTTT	.	.	12	TRBV30	TRBJ2-2
CAWGTGASGNTIYF	TGTGCCTGGGGGACAGGAGCCTCTGGAAACACCATATATTTT	.	TRBD1	14	TRBV30	TRBJ1-3
CASSQDGGVASSYEQYF	TGCGCCAGCAGCCAAGATGGGGGGGTGGCTAGCTCCTACGAGCAGTACTTC	.	TRBD2	17	TRBV4-3	TRBJ2-7
CASSPLGLAGNEQYF	TGTGCCAGCAGTCCACTAGGACTAGCGGGAAACGAGCAGTACTTC	.	TRBD2	15	TRBV6-5	TRBJ2-7
CSVEDGIHYEQYF	TGCAGCGTTGAAGACGGAATTCACTACGAGCAGTACTTC	.	.	13	TRBV29-1	TRBJ2-7
CSASFRTPKPHNEQFF	TGCAGTGCTAGCTTTAGAACTCCCAAACCCCACAATGAGCAGTTCTTC	.	.	16	TRBV20-1	TRBJ2-1
CASSFFLLARSYNEQFF	TGCGCCAGCAGCTTTTTTTTACTAGCGAGATCTTACAATGAGCAGTTCTTC	once	TRBD2	17	TRBV5-1	TRBJ2-1
CATSDTTGAYEQYF	TGTGCCACCAGCGACACGACGGGTGCCTACGAGCAGTACTTC	once	.	14	TRBV15	TRBJ2-7
CATSRVWDPAHNEQFF	TGTGCCACCAGCAGAGTTTGGGACCCGGCACACAATGAGCAGTTCTTC	once	.	16	TRBV15	TRBJ2-1
CSVWGRSTQGETQYF	TGCAGCGTTTGGGGTCGTAGCACTCAAGGGGAGACCCAGTACTTC	.	.	15	TRBV29-1	TRBJ2-5
CASTLGSGRAGDTQYF	TGTGCCAGCACTCTCGGAAGCGGGAGGGCAGGCGATACGCAGTATTTT	once	TRBD2	16	TRBV28	TRBJ2-3
CASSLFSGNSGELFF	TGTGCCAGCAGTTTATTCTCCGGGAACTCCGGGGAGCTGTTTTTT	.	.	15	TRBV28	TRBJ2-2
CASSSTLAGGNEQFF	TGTGCCAGTAGTTCCACTCTAGCGGGAGGGAATGAGCAGTTCTTC	once	TRBD2	15	TRBV19	TRBJ2-1
CASSPSPGGGDHRTKETQYF	TGTGCCAGCAGTCCTAGCCCGGGGGGCGGGGACCACAGAACAAAAGAGACCCAGTACTTC	.	.	20	TRBV6-2/TRBV6-3	TRBJ2-5
CAINPARTSGYEQFF	TGTGCCATCAACCCCGCCCGGACTAGCGGGTATGAGCAGTTCTTC	.	TRBD2	15	TRBV2	TRBJ2-1
CATKGGPYNSPLHF	TGTGCCACCAAGGGGGGACCCTATAATTCACCCCTCCACTTT	.	.	14	TRBV7-9	TRBJ1-6
CASSWQGGNTIYF	TGTGCCAGTAGCTGGCAGGGAGGAAACACCATATATTTT	.	.	13	TRBV19	TRBJ1-3
CASSRTGDIYEQYF	TGTGCCAGCAGCCGGACAGGGGATATCTACGAGCAGTACTTC	.	TRBD1	14	TRBV14	TRBJ2-7
CASSLGTLRPTNEKLFF	TGTGCCAGCAGCTTAGGGACCCTTCGGCCAACTAATGAAAAACTGTTTTTT	.	.	17	TRBV11-2	TRBJ1-4
CASSLGASPNNEQFF	TGTGCCAGCAGCTTAGGGGCATCTCCAAACAATGAGCAGTTCTTC	few	.	15	TRBV7-9	TRBJ2-1
CASSLGQPEQFF	TGTGCCAGCAGCTTAGGACAGCCCGAGCAGTTCTTC	.	.	12	TRBV7-9	TRBJ2-1
CASSQDIGPAYEQYF	TGCGCCAGCAGCCAAGATATAGGACCGGCCTACGAGCAGTACTTC	.	.	15	TRBV4-1	TRBJ2-7
CSASSPGQDNYGYTF	TGCAGTGCTAGCAGCCCGGGACAGGATAACTATGGCTACACCTTC	.	TRBD1	15	TRBV20-1	TRBJ1-2
CASRLAGGPGEQYF	TGTGCCAGCAGGTTAGCGGGAGGGCCGGGAGAGCAGTACTTC	few	TRBD2	14	TRBV28	TRBJ2-7
CASSLATGLAEGNEQFF	TGTGCCAGCAGCTTAGCCACAGGACTAGCGGAGGGCAATGAGCAGTTCTTC	.	TRBD2	17	TRBV7-9	TRBJ2-1
CASSLRLDYNEQFF	TGCGCCAGCAGCTTGCGACTAGACTACAATGAGCAGTTCTTC	few	.	14	TRBV5-1	TRBJ2-1
CAIRLPPSYEQYF	TGTGCCATTCGACTCCCTCCCTCCTACGAGCAGTACTTC	.	.	13	TRBV2	TRBJ2-7
CASSQFWTSGAYEQYF	TGCGCCAGCAGCCAATTCTGGACTAGCGGGGCCTACGAGCAGTACTTC	.	TRBD2	16	TRBV4-1	TRBJ2-7
CASTMDRASGYTF	TGTGCCAGCACAATGGACAGGGCGAGCGGCTACACCTTC	.	TRBD1	13	TRBV27	TRBJ1-2
CASSFGTTDNEQFF	TGTGCCAGCAGCTTTGGGACTACCGACAATGAGCAGTTCTTC	.	TRBD2	14	TRBV7-9	TRBJ2-1
CASSPGRMNTEAFF	TGTGCCAGCAGTCCGGGACGTATGAACACTGAAGCTTTCTTT	.	.	14	TRBV27	TRBJ1-1
CASRVSANYGYTF	TGTGCCAGCAGGGTGTCGGCGAACTATGGCTACACCTTC	.	.	13	TRBV6-1	TRBJ1-2
CASSPVGGLSSYEQYF	TGTGCCAGCTCACCGGTTGGCGGACTGAGCTCCTACGAGCAGTACTTC	.	.	16	TRBV18	TRBJ2-7
CASSFGTQTDYEQYF	TGTGCCAGCAGTTTTGGGACTCAGACTGATTACGAGCAGTACTTC	.	.	15	TRBV28	TRBJ2-7
CATSRDQGPETQYF	TGTGCCACCAGCAGAGATCAGGGCCCAGAGACCCAGTACTTC	.	.	14	TRBV15	TRBJ2-5
CAWSVIDEKLFF	TGTGCCTGGAGTGTAATTGATGAAAAACTGTTTTTT	.	.	12	TRBV30	TRBJ1-4
CASMFGVSNQPRHF	TGTGCCAGTATGTTCGGGGTTAGCAATCAGCCCCGGCATTTT	.	.	14	TRBV19	TRBJ1-5
CASSLTVTEETQYF	TGTGCCAGCAGCCTAACGGTGACGGAAGAGACCCAGTACTTC	.	.	14	TRBV7-3	TRBJ2-5
CASSLASGGKNEQYF	TGTGCCAGCAGCTTAGCCTCAGGGGGCAAGAACGAGCAGTACTTC	.	TRBD1	15	TRBV7-6	TRBJ2-7
CATRGKANEKLFF	TGTGCCACCAGAGGGAAGGCGAATGAAAAACTGTTTTTT	.	.	13	TRBV15	TRBJ1-4
CASSEWGLAGGSSYNEQFF	TGTGCCAGCAGTGAATGGGGACTAGCGGGAGGGAGCTCCTACAATGAGCAGTTCTTC	.	TRBD2	19	TRBV25-1	TRBJ2-1
CASSFYTSRDRPYEQYF	TGTGCCAGCAGCTTTTACACCTCCCGGGACAGGCCCTACGAGCAGTACTTC	once	TRBD1	17	TRBV11-2	TRBJ2-7
CASSVAPGLAYEQYF	TGTGCCAGCAGCGTAGCCCCGGGACTAGCCTACGAGCAGTACTTC	.	TRBD2	15	TRBV9	TRBJ2-7
CAWGSGLAGGDEQFF	TGTGCCTGGGGGTCGGGGCTAGCGGGAGGTGATGAGCAGTTCTTC	few	TRBD2	15	TRBV30	TRBJ2-1
CASSSLLGQGTEAFF	TGTGCCAGCAGTTCCCTATTGGGGCAGGGCACTGAAGCTTTCTTT	.	.	15	TRBV27	TRBJ1-1
CACLLAGEGPRTDTQYF	TGTGCCTGCCTTCTAGCGGGAGAGGGTCCCCGCACAGATACGCAGTATTTT	.	TRBD2	17	TRBV30	TRBJ2-3
CASRGDSYNQPQHF	TGTGCCAGCAGAGGCGACAGCTACAATCAGCCCCAGCATTTT	.	.	14	TRBV6-6	TRBJ1-5
CASSLVASTDTQYF	TGTGCCAGCAGTTTAGTAGCGAGTACAGATACGCAGTATTTT	few	.	14	TRBV28	TRBJ2-3